This TCR beta chain was recovered during a study of T-cell reconstitution after alpha-beta-depleted transplantation in children. Findings and caveats of the study: Where some patients showed high TCRbeta diversity at day 60, it came from recipient T cells and thymic progenitors that had survived. Counts and diversity of T cells one year after transplant came mostly from newly produced T cells.

This clonotype was picked up a small number of times. Its antigen is unknown. Between the trimmed V and J ends, which lost 5 bases and 0 bases, there was a span of 14 bases. From germline, CDR1 is MNHEY and CDR2 SVGAGI. This CDR3 has 16 residues. During its preparation, the TCRbeta library received unique molecular identifiers. TCRdb re-analysed the PCR reads in MiXCR, keeping a single row per CDR3 protein. The sample includes 450,000 to 550,000 distinct CDR3 sequences, about an eighth of them seen just once. This sample comprised PBMCs, mostly from graft donor cells, obtained 180 days after TCRalphabeta/CD19-depleted stem cell transplant. The chain recombines TRBV6-5 with TRBJ2-1, with D perhaps given as TRBD1 or TRBD2 (5 bases each). This clonotype originated in a female patient aged 2-15 years who had a stem cell transplant for aplastic anemia, so the T cells may come from the graft donor. The CDR3 DNA follows: TGTGCCAGCAGTACCGAGGGGTTGAGCTCCTACAATGAGCAGTTCTTC. Protein product: CASSTEGLSSYNEQFF.